This TCR beta chain was found in a study of regulatory T cells in long-lasting Graves disease. CDR3 regions were amplified by Arm-PCR using iRepertoire HTBI primers to build TCR beta libraries. Via MiXCR, TCRdb re-called the multiplex PCR reads, giving one row per CDR3 protein. The data contain about 430,000 distinct CDR3 sequences, 14% to 15% of them singletons. Germline-derived CDR1 and CDR2 are MGHDK and SYGVNS. V was cut by 10 bases and J by 2 bases, with 12 bases left in between. The CDR3 spans 12 residues. The sample's time point: newly diagnosed GD, antithyroid drugs for less than 3 months. PBMC-derived RNA was used for the TCR library. The data also belong to a second study, concerning T cells in Graves' hyperthyroidism and ophthalmopathy. As that report states: The HTBI set primed first-round TCR CDR3 RT-PCR.

Sequencing used peripheral blood mononuclear cells (PBMCs), obtained at new diagnosis, from a patient treated with antithyroid drugs. The clonotype originates from a woman aged 40 to 50 with Graves disease. This chain uses TRBV25-1 with TRBJ2-7; D possibly corresponds to TRBD1 (6 bases). This CDR3 reads CANPDRTYEQYF. The CDR3 bases are TGTGCCAACCCCGACAGGACCTACGAGCAGTACTTC.